Here is one T cell receptor beta chain with its context. The sample is drawn from a study of cytomegalovirus exposure and HLA in healthy donors. Germline values: CDR1 SGHTA, CDR2 FQGTGA. The CDR3 sequence is 14 residues long. J lost 1 base, V lost 3 bases, and 0 bases had no gene match. The PCR made use of 60 Vbeta and 13 Jbeta primers. Clones were read by immunoSEQ multiplex PCR, and TCRdb kept only the in-frame ones, dropping some. Of 200,000 or so clones in the sample, about 83% were seen once. The receptor comes from a woman aged 25 to 39 in good health and CMV-seropositive. The specimen sequenced was PBMCs. This chain uses TRBV7-3 with TRBJ2-5; TRBD1 matches at 9 bases. In nucleotides, the CDR3 is TGTGCCAGCAGCTTGACAGGGGGCCAAGAGACCCAGTACTTC. Its protein product is CASSLTGGQETQYF.